These T cell receptor beta chains were read from a single sample in a study of cytomegalovirus exposure and HLA in healthy donors. Assay: immunoSEQ multiplex PCR; the TCRdb copy retains only in-frame clones and omits some. The sample records 100,000 to 150,000 clones, over 75% being singletons. Sequenced sample: PBMCs. The receptors shown here come from a woman between 35 and 50 years old in good health and CMV-seropositive. CDR3s leave out the opening cysteine and the closing phenylalanine or tryptophan. A D gene is named only where the DNA matches it firmly.

>TRBJ2-5|TRBV5-1|TRBD2
ASSSSGWDQETQY
>TRBJ2-6|TRBV28|TRBD2
ASSEPAAAGSYGANVLT
>TRBJ2-3|TRBV5-1|-
ASSGGRQGLRDTQY
>TRBJ1-3|TRBV28|-
ASTIRAGTSGNTIY
>TRBJ2-2|TRBV19|TRBD1
ASSKGQGLTGELF
>TRBJ2-5|TRBV7-9|-
ASSSLQGRETQY
>TRBJ1-2|TRBV4-1|-
ASSQLGGNYGYT
>TRBJ2-3|TRBV10-2|TRBD2
ASSELAGGTDTQY
>TRBJ1-4|TRBV7-8|-
ASSLGPPQGSTEKLF
>TRBJ2-7|TRBV10-3|TRBD1
AIRPGQGSLSYEQY
>TRBJ2-5|TRBV29-1|-
SVVGGRGETQY
>TRBJ1-1|TRBV7-8|-
ASSFIQGFNTEAF
>TRBJ2-1|TRBV25-1|TRBD2
ASSAGGAGVDNEQF
>-|TRBV10-2|TRBD1
ASSTSRQGGEQY
>TRBJ2-3|TRBV7-9|-
ASSLELGGIPDTQY
>TRBJ2-7|TRBV7-3|TRBD2
ARSGRNYEQY
>-|TRBV10-1|-
ASSPSGWDEQY
>TRBJ2-3|TRBV7-6|TRBD2
ASSSGGSRDTQY
>TRBJ2-7|TRBV4-1|TRBD2
ASSLPWGGRPYEQY
>TRBJ1-4|TRBV6-5|-
ASSRGGALEEKLF
>TRBJ1-5|TRBV10-2|-
ASSEGRVKQPQH
>TRBJ1-5|TRBV6-1|TRBD1
ASSERQGAHQPQH
>TRBJ1-4|TRBV28|-
ASSFKPLSYATNEKLF
>TRBJ2-1|TRBV28|-
ASTQGGAGKENEQF
>TRBJ2-1|TRBV27|TRBD1
ASSSTPSGTGNNEQF
>TRBJ1-1|TRBV6-1|-
ASSDRALMNTEAF
>TRBJ2-7|TRBV30|TRBD2
AWTLVAGTYEQY
>TRBJ1-2|TRBV21-1|-
ASSPRLPSYGYT
>TRBJ2-3|TRBV29-1|TRBD2
SVGPRGETDTQY
>TRBJ2-7|TRBV4-1|-
ASSQVADTNYEQY
>TRBJ1-2|TRBV27|-
ASSEGPGYGYT
>TRBJ2-2|TRBV28|TRBD2
ASSFIPLAAGGETGELF
>TRBJ1-4|TRBV29-1|TRBD1
SASGQNNEKLF
>TRBJ2-1|TRBV9|-
ASSGSSASYNEQF
>TRBJ1-2|TRBV6-4|TRBD1
ASSRDRGSYGYT
>TRBJ2-5|TRBV14|TRBD2
ASSQDRVAGVPMEETQY
>TRBJ2-1|TRBV19|-
ASSIEAGPLEQF
>TRBJ2-5|TRBV9|-
ASSMTGRGQETQY
>TRBJ2-7|TRBV2|-
ASSTVRGVYEQY
>TRBJ2-5|TRBV25-1|TRBD2
ASSQAGGRKETQY
>TRBJ2-2|TRBV19|TRBD1
ASKGQANTGELF
>TRBJ1-1|TRBV18|-
ATKQGLNTEAF
>TRBJ2-2|TRBV9|TRBD2
ASSVENRGLAGNFDAGELF
>TRBJ2-7|TRBV7-8|-
ASSLGDKTYEQY
>-|TRBV6-1|TRBD1
ASSEASWDSSYEQY
>TRBJ2-7|TRBV5-1|TRBD1
ASSFPGTAYEQY
>TRBJ1-1|TRBV28|-
ASSSGTPNTEAF
>TRBJ1-1|TRBV5-4|-
ASSLEAGLTEAF
>TRBJ2-2|TRBV4-1|-
ASSQEGVGTGELF
>TRBJ2-5|TRBV5-4|-
ASGGLAKEETQY
>TRBJ1-2|TRBV6-5|TRBD1
ASSYSRGGGYT
>TRBJ2-7|TRBV28|-
ASTSNRASYEQY
>TRBJ2-1|TRBV6-6|TRBD1
ASSATGEYNEQF
>TRBJ1-2|TRBV6-1|-
ASSQGPGEPGYT
>TRBJ2-5|TRBV2|-
ASSVPLETQY